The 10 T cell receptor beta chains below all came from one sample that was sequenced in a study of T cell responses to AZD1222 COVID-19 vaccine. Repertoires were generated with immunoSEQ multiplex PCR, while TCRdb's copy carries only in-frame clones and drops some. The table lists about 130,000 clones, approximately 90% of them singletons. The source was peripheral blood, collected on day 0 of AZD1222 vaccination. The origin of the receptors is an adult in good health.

DNA for the CDR3: TGCGCCAGCAGAGCAGTCTCTGGAAACACCATATATTTT. This gives the protein CASRAVSGNTIYF. The V and J genes are TRBV5-1 and TRBJ1-3; no clear D. CDR1 and CDR2 (germline): SGHRS, YFSETQ. The V gene lost 5 bases and the J gene lost 0 bases, with 6 bases spanning the gap. The CDR3 contains 13 residues.

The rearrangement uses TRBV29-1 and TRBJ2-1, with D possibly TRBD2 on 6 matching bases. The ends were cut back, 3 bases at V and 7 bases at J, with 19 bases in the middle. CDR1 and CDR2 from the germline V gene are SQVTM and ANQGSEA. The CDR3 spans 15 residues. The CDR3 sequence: CSVEGWAGPSNEQFF. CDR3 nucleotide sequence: TGCAGCGTTGAGGGGTGGGCGGGACCCTCGAATGAGCAGTTCTTC.

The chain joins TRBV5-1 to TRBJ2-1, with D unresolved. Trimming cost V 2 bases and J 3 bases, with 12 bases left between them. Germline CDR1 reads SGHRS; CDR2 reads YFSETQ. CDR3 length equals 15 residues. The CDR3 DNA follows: TGCGCCAGCAGCTTCGACTCGGGCGGCTACAATGAGCAGTTCTTC. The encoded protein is CASSFDSGGYNEQFF.

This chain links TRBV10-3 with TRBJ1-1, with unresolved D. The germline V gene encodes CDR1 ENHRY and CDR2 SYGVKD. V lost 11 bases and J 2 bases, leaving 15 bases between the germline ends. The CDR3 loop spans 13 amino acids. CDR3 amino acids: CAVSESDNTEAFF. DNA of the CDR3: TGTGCCGTCTCGGAGTCGGATAACACTGAAGCTTTCTTT.

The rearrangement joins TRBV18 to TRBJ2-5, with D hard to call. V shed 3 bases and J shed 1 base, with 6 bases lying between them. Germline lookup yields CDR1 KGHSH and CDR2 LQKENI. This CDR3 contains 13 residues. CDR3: CASSPGVQETQYF. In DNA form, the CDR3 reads TGTGCCAGCTCACCGGGCGTCCAAGAGACCCAGTACTTC.

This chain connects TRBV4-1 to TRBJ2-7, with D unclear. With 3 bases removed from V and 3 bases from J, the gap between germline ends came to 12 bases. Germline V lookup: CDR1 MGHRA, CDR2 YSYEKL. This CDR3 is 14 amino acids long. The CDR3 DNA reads TGCGCCAGCAGCCATGAGGAATTAGTCTACGAGCAGTACTTC. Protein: CASSHEELVYEQYF.

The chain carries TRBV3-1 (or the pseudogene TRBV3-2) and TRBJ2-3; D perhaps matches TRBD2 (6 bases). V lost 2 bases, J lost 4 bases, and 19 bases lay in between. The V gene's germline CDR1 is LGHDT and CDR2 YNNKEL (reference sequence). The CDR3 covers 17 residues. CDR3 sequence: CASSQLPVGRRADTQYF. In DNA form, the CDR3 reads TGTGCCAGCAGCCAACTCCCCGTAGGGAGGAGGGCAGATACGCAGTATTTT.

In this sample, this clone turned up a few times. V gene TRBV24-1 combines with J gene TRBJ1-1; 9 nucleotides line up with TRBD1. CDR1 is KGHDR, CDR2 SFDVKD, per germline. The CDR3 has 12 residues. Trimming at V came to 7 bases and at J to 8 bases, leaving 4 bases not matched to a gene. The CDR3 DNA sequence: TGTGCCACCAGCGGGACAGGGCGAGAAGCTTTCTTT. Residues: CATSGTGREAFF.

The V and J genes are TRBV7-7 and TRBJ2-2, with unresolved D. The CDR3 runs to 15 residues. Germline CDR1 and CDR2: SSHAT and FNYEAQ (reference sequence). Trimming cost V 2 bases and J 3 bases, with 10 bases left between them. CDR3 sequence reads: CASSLSPGHTGELFF. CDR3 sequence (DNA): TGTGCCAGCAGCTTATCCCCCGGACACACCGGGGAGCTGTTTTTT.

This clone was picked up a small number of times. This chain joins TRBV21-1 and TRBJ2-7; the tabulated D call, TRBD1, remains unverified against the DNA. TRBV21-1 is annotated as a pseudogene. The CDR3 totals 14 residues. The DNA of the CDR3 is TGTGCCAGCAGCGCGTGGACACACCCCTACGAGCAGTACTTC. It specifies CASSAWTHPYEQYF.